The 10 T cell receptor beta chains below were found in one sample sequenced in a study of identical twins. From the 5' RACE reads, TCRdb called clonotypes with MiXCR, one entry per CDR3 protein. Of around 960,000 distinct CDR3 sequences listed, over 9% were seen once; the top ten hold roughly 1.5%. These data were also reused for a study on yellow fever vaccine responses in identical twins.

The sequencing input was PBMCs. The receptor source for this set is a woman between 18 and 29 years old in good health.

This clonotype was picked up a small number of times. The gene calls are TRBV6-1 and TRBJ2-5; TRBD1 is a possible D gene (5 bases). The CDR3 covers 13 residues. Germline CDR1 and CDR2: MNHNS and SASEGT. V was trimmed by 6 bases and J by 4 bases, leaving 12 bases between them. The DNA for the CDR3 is TGTGCCAGCAGAAGGGGCATGGGAGAGACCCAGTACTTC. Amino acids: CASRRGMGETQYF.

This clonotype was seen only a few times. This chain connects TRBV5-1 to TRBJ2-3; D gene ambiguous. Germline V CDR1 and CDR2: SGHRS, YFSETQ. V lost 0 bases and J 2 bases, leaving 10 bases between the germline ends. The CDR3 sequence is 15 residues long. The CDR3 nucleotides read TGCGCCAGCAGCTTGGTAATCCGGTACACAGATACGCAGTATTTT. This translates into CASSLVIRYTDTQYF.

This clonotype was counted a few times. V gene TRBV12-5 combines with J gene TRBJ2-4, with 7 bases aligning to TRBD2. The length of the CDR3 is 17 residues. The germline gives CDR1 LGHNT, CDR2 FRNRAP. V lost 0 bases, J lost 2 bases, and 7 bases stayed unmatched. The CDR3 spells CASGLVGDGGSKNIQYF. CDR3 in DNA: TGTGCTAGTGGTTTGGTGGGGGACGGGGGGTCCAAAAACATTCAGTACTTC.

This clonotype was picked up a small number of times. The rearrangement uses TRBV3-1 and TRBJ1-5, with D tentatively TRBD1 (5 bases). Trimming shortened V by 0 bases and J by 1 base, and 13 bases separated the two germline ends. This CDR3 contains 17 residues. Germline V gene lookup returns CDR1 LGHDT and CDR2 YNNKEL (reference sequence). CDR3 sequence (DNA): TGTGCCAGCAGCCAAGATGAAACAGGACGAAGCAATCAGCCCCAGCATTTT. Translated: CASSQDETGRSNQPQHF. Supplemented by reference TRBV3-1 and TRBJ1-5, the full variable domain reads DTAVSQTPKYLVTQMGNDKSIKCEQNLGHDTMYWYKQDSKKFLKIMFSYNNKELIINETVPNRFSPKSPDKAHLNLHINSLELGDSAVYFCASSQDETGRSNQPQHFGDGTRLSIL.

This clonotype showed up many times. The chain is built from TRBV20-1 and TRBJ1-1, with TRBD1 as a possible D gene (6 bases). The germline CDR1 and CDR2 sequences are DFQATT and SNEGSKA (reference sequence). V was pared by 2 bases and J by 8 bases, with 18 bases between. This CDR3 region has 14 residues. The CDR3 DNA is TGCAGTGCTAGATGGGGGGTCCAGGGGTTGGAAGCTTTCTTT. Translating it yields CSARWGVQGLEAFF.

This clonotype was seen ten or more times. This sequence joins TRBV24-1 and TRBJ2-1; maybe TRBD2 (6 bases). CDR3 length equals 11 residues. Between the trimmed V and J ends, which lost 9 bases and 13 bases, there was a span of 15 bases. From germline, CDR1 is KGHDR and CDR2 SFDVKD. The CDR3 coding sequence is TGTGCCACCTCCGTCGGGACTTCTCAGTTCTTC. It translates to CATSVGTSQFF.

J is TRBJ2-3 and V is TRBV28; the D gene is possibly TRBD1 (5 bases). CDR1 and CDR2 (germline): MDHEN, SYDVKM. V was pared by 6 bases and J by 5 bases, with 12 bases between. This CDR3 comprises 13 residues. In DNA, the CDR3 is TGTGCCAGCAGACTTCAAGGGGAAGATACGCAGTATTTT. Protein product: CASRLQGEDTQYF.

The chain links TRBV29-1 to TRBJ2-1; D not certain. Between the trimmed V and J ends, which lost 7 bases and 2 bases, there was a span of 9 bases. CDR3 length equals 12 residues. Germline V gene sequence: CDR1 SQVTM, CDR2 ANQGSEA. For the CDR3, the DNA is TGCAGCGATGACAACACCTACAATGAGCAGTTCTTC. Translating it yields CSDDNTYNEQFF.

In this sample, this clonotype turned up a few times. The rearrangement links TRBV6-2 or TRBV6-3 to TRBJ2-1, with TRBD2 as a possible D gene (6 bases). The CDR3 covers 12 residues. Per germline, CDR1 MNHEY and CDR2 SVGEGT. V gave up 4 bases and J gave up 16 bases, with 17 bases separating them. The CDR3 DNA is TGTGCCAGCAGTTCCAGGCGGGAAACCGTATTCTTC. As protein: CASSSRRETVFF.

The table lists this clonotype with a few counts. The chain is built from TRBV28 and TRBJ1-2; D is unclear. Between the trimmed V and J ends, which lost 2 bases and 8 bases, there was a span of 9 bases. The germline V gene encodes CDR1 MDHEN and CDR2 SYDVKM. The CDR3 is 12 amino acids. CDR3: CASSLLGEGYTF. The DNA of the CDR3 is TGTGCCAGCAGTTTACTTGGGGAAGGCTACACCTTC.